Below, one T cell receptor (beta chain) is given with its context. These data are taken from a study of blood T cell repertoires in COVID-19. Turning to the study itself: Sites across the United States, Italy and Spain contributed samples from acute and convalescent COVID-19. PBMCs, B-cell-depleted T cells, or T cells provided the cDNA or gDNA that made up the material.

Study processing details: Estimated nucleated cell counts came from reference gene primer amplification. Measured with immunoSEQ multiplex PCR; TCRdb has only the in-frame clones, and not every one. The V and J calls and clone size were taken over from that table, and D and trimming were inferred from the DNA. The sample consists of about 190,000 clones, around four fifths of them appearing once. This CDR3 comprises 14 residues. Germline CDR1 DFQATT, CDR2 SNEGSKA (reference sequence). The J segment lost 5 bases and the V segment lost 4 bases, leaving 7 bases of the junction unmatched. Sequencing used peripheral blood. The receptor comes from a human donor in a cohort sampled during active COVID-19. The chain employs TRBV20-1 and TRBJ2-2; 7 bases fit TRBD1. This CDR3 is CSATDRDQTGELFF. Written as DNA, the CDR3 is TGCAGTGCTACTGACAGGGATCAAACCGGGGAGCTGTTTTTT.